The T cell receptor (beta chain) described here comes from a study of blood T cell repertoires in COVID-19. Turning to the study itself: The samples span acute and convalescent COVID-19 from the United States, Italy and Spain. Nucleic acid was either cDNA or gDNA, and it came from T cells, B-cell-depleted T cells, or PBMCs.

Original methodology: Cell counts per sample came from amplifying reference gene primers. Profiling relied on immunoSEQ multiplex PCR, and the TCRdb table lists in-frame clones only, not all of them. The V and J calls and clone size were taken over from that table, and D and trimming were inferred from the DNA. The sample lists 130,000 to 150,000 clones; 87% were seen once. The CDR3 runs to 15 residues. CDR1 is LNHDA, CDR2 SQIVND, per germline (reference sequence). The ends were cut back, 3 bases at V and 0 bases at J, with 11 bases in the middle. The TCR originated in a woman aged 40-49 years with acute or convalescent COVID-19. Sequencing input: peripheral blood. The rearrangement links TRBV19 to TRBJ1-1; a weak D match, TRBD1 (6 bases). This CDR3 reads CASSIRGALNTEAFF. DNA of the CDR3: TGTGCCAGTAGTATCCGGGGGGCCCTGAACACTGAAGCTTTCTTT.